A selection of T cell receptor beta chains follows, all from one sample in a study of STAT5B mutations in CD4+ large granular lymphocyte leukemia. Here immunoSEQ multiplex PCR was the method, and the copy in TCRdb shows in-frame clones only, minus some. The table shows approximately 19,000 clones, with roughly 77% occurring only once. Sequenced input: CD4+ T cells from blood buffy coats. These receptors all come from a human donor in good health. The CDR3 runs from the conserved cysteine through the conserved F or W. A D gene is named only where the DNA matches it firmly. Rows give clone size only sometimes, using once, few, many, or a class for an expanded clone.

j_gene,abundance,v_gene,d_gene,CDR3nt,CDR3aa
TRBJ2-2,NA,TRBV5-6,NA,TGTGCCAGCAGCCCGGGAGAAAGGGAGCTGTTTTTT,CASSPGERELFF
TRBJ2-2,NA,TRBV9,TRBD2,TGTGCCAGCAGCGACTTAGCGGGAGAGGCCGGGGAGCTGTTTTTT,CASSDLAGEAGELFF
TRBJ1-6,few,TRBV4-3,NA,TGCGCCAGCGGGTTCGATTCTCCCATCTCACCCCTCCACTTT,CASGFDSPISPLHF
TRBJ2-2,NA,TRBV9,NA,TGTGCCAGCGGGGGGTCAGGGGTCACCGGGGAGCTGTTTTTT,CASGGSGVTGELFF
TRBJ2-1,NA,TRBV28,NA,TGTGCCAGCGGAACGGCCAATTCCTACAATGAGCAGTTCTTC,CASGTANSYNEQFF
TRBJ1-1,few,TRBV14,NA,TGTGCCAGCAGCCACAGGACCCCGCGGAATGAAGCTTTCTTT,CASSHRTPRNEAFF
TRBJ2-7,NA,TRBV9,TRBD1,TGTGCCAGCAGCGTTGGACAGGGGGCATACGAGCAGTACTTC,CASSVGQGAYEQYF
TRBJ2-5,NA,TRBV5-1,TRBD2,TGCGCCAGCAGCTTGAGCGGGGGGGCCGAGACCCAGTACTTC,CASSLSGGAETQYF
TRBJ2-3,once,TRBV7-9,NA,TGTGCCAGCAGCCCCAAAGGGAGCACAGATACGCAGTATTTT,CASSPKGSTDTQYF
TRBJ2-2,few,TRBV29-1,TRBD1,TGCAGCGCAGGCCGGGACAGCGCGAACACCGGGGAGCTGTTTTTT,CSAGRDSANTGELFF
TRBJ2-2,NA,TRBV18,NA,TGTGCCAGCTCACCGAGGTACACCGGGGAGCTGTTTTTT,CASSPRYTGELFF
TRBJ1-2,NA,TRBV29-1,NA,TGCAGCGTTGTGAGAGGAACCAACTATGGCTACACCTTC,CSVVRGTNYGYTF
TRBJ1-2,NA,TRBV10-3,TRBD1,TGTGCCATCAGCCAGGGGGCGGACTATGGCTACACCTTC,CAISQGADYGYTF
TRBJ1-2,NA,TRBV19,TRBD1,TGTGCCAGTACCCGATCGACCGGGACAGGGGTCGATGGTGGCTACACCTTC,CASTRSTGTGVDGGYTF
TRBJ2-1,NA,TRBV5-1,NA,TGCGCCAGCAGCTCGGGGGACAGCCATGAGCAGTTCTTC,CASSSGDSHEQFF
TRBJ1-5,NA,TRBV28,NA,TGTGCCAGCAGCCCCAGCCTATATCAGCCCCAGCATTTT,CASSPSLYQPQHF
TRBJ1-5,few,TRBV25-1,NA,TGTGCCAGCAGTCAGCCCCCCGGGCCCCAGCATTTT,CASSQPPGPQHF